This T cell receptor (beta chain) was found in a study of cytomegalovirus exposure and HLA in healthy donors. On this clone: Antigen: not known.

V was pared by 5 bases and J by 4 bases, with 7 bases of the junction left unmatched. Germline V gene data show CDR1 as MDHEN and CDR2 as SYDVKM. This CDR3 region has 15 residues. Study results and limitations: Certain sequence variants were highly shared and formed a cluster, and this cluster was likely a sequencing artifact. The authors later found most CMV-associated TCR beta chains appeared HLA-restricted. Across donors, most TCRs were seen rarely, yet some public ones were widespread.

60 Vbeta and 13 Jbeta primers were used in PCR. Generated by immunoSEQ multiplex PCR, the TCRdb table keeps only in-frame clones and is missing some. The table shows roughly 250,000 clones, with 75% to 90% occurring only once. The sequenced sample consisted of PBMCs. This TCR came from a girl aged 2 to 10 in good health and CMV-seronegative. This rearrangement joins TRBV28 to TRBJ1-5, with TRBD1 identical over 8 bases. For the CDR3, the DNA is TGTGCCAGCAGTCACTTGACAGGGGCGAATCAGCCCCAGCATTTT. Its protein is CASSHLTGANQPQHF.